Listed below are T cell receptor beta chains from one sample, sequenced in a study of T cell responses to AZD1222 COVID-19 vaccine. Repertoires were generated with immunoSEQ multiplex PCR, while TCRdb's copy carries only in-frame clones and drops some. The data hold some 190,000 clones, with approximately 86% observed a single time. Sequencing used peripheral blood, obtained on day 0 of AZD1222 vaccination. These receptors were collected from an adult in good health. Each CDR3 is given with its conserved first and last residue. Fields, in order: V gene, clone size, J gene, D gene, CDR3 DNA, CDR3 protein. The D gene is left open where the match is weak. A clone size is listed for some rows: how often the clone was seen (once, few, many), or a class if it is expanded.

TRBV11-2	once	TRBJ2-3	-	TGTGCCAGCAGCTTAGGGGTAGATACGCAGTATTTT	CASSLGVDTQYF
TRBV28	-	TRBJ1-2	TRBD1	TGTGCCAGCAGTTTTGGGGGATTGAGGCGGGACAGGGGGTCGGCTGGCTACACCTTC	CASSFGGLRRDRGSAGYTF
TRBV7-6	-	TRBJ2-1	-	TGTCTTCGAACAGTGGCCCAATCCTACAATGAGCAGTTCTTC	CLRTVAQSYNEQFF
TRBV28	-	TRBJ2-3	-	TGTGCCAGCCAGGGGTCGGATACGCAGTATTTT	CASQGSDTQYF
TRBV14	-	TRBJ2-2	TRBD2	TGTGCCAGCAGCCAAGATCGGCGGGGGGCATACACCGGGGAGCTGTTTTTT	CASSQDRRGAYTGELFF
TRBV9	-	TRBJ2-1	TRBD2	TGTGCCAGCAGCGCCCATGCTGTGGGGGGGGACAATGAGCAGTTCTTC	CASSAHAVGGDNEQFF
TRBV7-3	-	TRBJ1-2	-	TGTGCCAGCAGCCTAGACTCGACGCGGGGCTACACCTTC	CASSLDSTRGYTF
TRBV5-1	-	TRBJ2-1	TRBD1	TGCGCCAGCAGCGCCCTGGGGGACAGGGGATTCTACAATGAGCAGTTCTTC	CASSALGDRGFYNEQFF
TRBV2	once	TRBJ2-3	-	TGTGCCAGCAGTGCTCTTGGGCCAGCAGGGGATACGCAGTATTTT	CASSALGPAGDTQYF
TRBV7-9	-	TRBJ1-2	-	TGTGCCAGCAGCTTAGCGAGGGGCGCAGACTATGGCTACACCTTC	CASSLARGADYGYTF
TRBV5-4	-	TRBJ1-1	-	TGTGCCAGCAGCTTGGGAGGAGGCATGAACACTGAAGCTTTCTTT	CASSLGGGMNTEAFF
TRBV12-3/TRBV12-4	-	TRBJ2-7	TRBD1	TGTGCCAGCAGTCGGGACAGCCACGAGCAGTACTTC	CASSRDSHEQYF
TRBV9	-	TRBJ2-4	TRBD1	TGTGCCAGCAGCGTAGGGACAGGGGCTGGGGCAAACATTCAGTACTTC	CASSVGTGAGANIQYF
TRBV2	-	TRBJ1-6	-	TGTGCCAGCAGTGAAGCCACAGAGCCTGCACCCCTCCACTTT	CASSEATEPAPLHF
TRBV5-1	-	TRBJ2-1	-	TGCGCCAGCAGCTTTGGGAGGGGGCCAAGCTCCTACAATGAGCAGTTCTTC	CASSFGRGPSSYNEQFF
TRBV7-9	-	TRBJ2-5	TRBD1	TGTGCCAGCAGCTTAGGGGCCGGGACAGGGGGCGCGGAGACCCAGTACTTC	CASSLGAGTGGAETQYF
TRBV6-1	-	TRBJ1-2	-	TGTGCCAGCAGTGAGCAGGGAGTTTATGGCTACACCTTC	CASSEQGVYGYTF
TRBV5-1	-	TRBJ1-2	TRBD1	TGCGCCAGCAGCCGCGACGGGGACAGGGACGGCGGCTACACCTTC	CASSRDGDRDGGYTF
TRBV5-6	-	TRBJ2-1	-	TGTGCCAGCAGCTTGGGCGCAGCTCGGCGGGGCAATGAGCAGTTCTTC	CASSLGAARRGNEQFF
TRBV5-1	-	TRBJ2-5	-	TGCGCCAGCAGCTTGGGATGGGATCCCCAAGAGACCCAGTACTTC	CASSLGWDPQETQYF
TRBV6-1	-	TRBJ2-4	-	TGTGCCAGCAGTGAACAGAACAAAAACATTCAGTACTTC	CASSEQNKNIQYF
TRBV5-5	-	TRBJ2-5	TRBD2	TGTGCCAGCAGCTTGGCCCCAGCGGGGGCAGAGACCCAGTACTTC	CASSLAPAGAETQYF
TRBV6-2/TRBV6-3	-	TRBJ1-2	-	TGTGCCAGCAGTGGGAGGTCAATCACTAAGGGCTACACCTTC	CASSGRSITKGYTF
TRBV28	-	TRBJ2-2	-	TGTGCCAGCAGCCCCCCCTGGCCGAACACCGGGGAGCTGTTTTTT	CASSPPWPNTGELFF
TRBV7-9	-	TRBJ1-2	TRBD1	TGTGCCAGCAGCGCCCGACAGGGGGCTAGGGGCTACACCTTC	CASSARQGARGYTF
TRBV6-5	-	TRBJ1-2	TRBD1	TGTGCCAGCAGACCCCGGGACAGGGCCTATGGCTACACCTTC	CASRPRDRAYGYTF
TRBV6-5	-	TRBJ1-1	-	TGTGCCAGCATCCGTAGGGAGGCTTTCTTT	CASIRREAFF
TRBV24-1	-	TRBJ2-5	-	TGTGCCACCTCCCCAGGTATTCAAGAGACCCAGTACTTC	CATSPGIQETQYF
TRBV28	-	TRBJ2-1	-	TGTGCCAGCGGGTCGGAGAGAAACAATGAGCAGTTCTTC	CASGSERNNEQFF
TRBV4-2	-	TRBJ2-2	-	TGTGCCAGCAGCCAAGGCGCCGGGGGAGTCACCGGGGAGCTGTTTTTT	CASSQGAGGVTGELFF
TRBV6-5	-	TRBJ2-5	TRBD1	TGTGCCAGCAGTTACTCGGACAGGGGGTTAGAGACCCAGTACTTC	CASSYSDRGLETQYF
TRBV6-6	once	TRBJ1-1	-	TGTGCCAGCAGCTCGCCACAGAGGAACACTGAAGCTTTCTTT	CASSSPQRNTEAFF
TRBV11-3	-	TRBJ1-1	TRBD1	TGTGCCAGCAGCTTGAGGGACAGCGGTGAAGCTTTCTTT	CASSLRDSGEAFF
TRBV2	once	TRBJ2-3	-	TGTGCCAGCATGAGGAGTACGCAGTATTTT	CASMRSTQYF
TRBV5-6	-	TRBJ2-5	-	TGTGCCAGCAGCCGTGAACGACTAGACCGTTTAGAGACCCAGTACTTC	CASSRERLDRLETQYF
TRBV9	-	TRBJ2-3	-	TGTGCCGGCAGCGTGGGCTTCACAGATACGCAGTATTTT	CAGSVGFTDTQYF
TRBV14	-	TRBJ1-4	-	TGTGCCAGCAGCCAAGTCGGGGGTCCTAATGAAAAACTGTTTTTT	CASSQVGGPNEKLFF
TRBV7-8	-	TRBJ2-2	-	TGTGCCAGCAGCTCCCTTTCGACCGGGGAGCTGTTTTTT	CASSSLSTGELFF
TRBV3-1/TRBV3-2	-	TRBJ1-2	-	TGTGCCAGCAGCCTTACAGGCCCTACTAACTATGGCTACACCTTC	CASSLTGPTNYGYTF
TRBV6-2/TRBV6-3	once	TRBJ1-2	-	TGTGCCAGCAGTCGGACCCAAGGGGACTATGGCTACACCTTC	CASSRTQGDYGYTF
TRBV2	-	TRBJ1-1	TRBD1	TGTGCCAGCAGTTCGGGAGGGGGCGGCACTGAAGCTTTCTTT	CASSSGGGGTEAFF
TRBV15	-	TRBJ2-5	-	TGTGCCACCAGCAGAGATCCGACTGCTTGGGAGACCCAGTACTTC	CATSRDPTAWETQYF
TRBV4-2	-	TRBJ1-1	-	TGTGCCAGCAGCCTGGGTACAGGGTCTGACACTGAAGCTTTCTTT	CASSLGTGSDTEAFF
TRBV4-1	-	TRBJ1-4	TRBD1	TGCGCCAGCAGCCAGACCGGGACAGGGTCCGAAAAACTGTTTTTT	CASSQTGTGSEKLFF
TRBV7-9	-	TRBJ2-2	TRBD1	TGTGCCAGCAGACCAAGTGGGACAGGACTCACCGGGGAGCTGTTTTTT	CASRPSGTGLTGELFF
TRBV9	few	TRBJ1-3	-	TGTGCCAGCAGCGTAAACCCCATTTCTGGGGGTGGAAACACCATATATTTT	CASSVNPISGGGNTIYF
TRBV27	once	TRBJ1-3	-	TGTGCCAGCAGTTTAAGGTGGGGAAACACCATATATTTT	CASSLRWGNTIYF
TRBV2	few	TRBJ1-1	-	TGTGCCAGCAGCCGGGACGGCGCGCGGGGATCGCTTGAAGCTTTCTTT	CASSRDGARGSLEAFF
TRBV4-1	few	TRBJ1-3	-	TGCGCCAGCAGCCATTACAGGGAGGCACACACCATATATTTT	CASSHYREAHTIYF
TRBV9	-	TRBJ2-1	-	TGTGCCAGCAGCTTTCGGACGGAGTACAATGAGCAGTTCTTC	CASSFRTEYNEQFF
TRBV9	-	TRBJ1-2	TRBD1	TGTGCCAGCAGCGGGGGACAGATCTATGGCTACACCTTC	CASSGGQIYGYTF